A single T cell receptor (beta chain) is shown here with its context. Antigen specificity is unknown. The repertoire was sequenced with immunoSEQ multiplex PCR; TCRdb's copy has only in-frame clones and lacks some. Here the sample spans about 85,000 clones, approximately 90% being singletons. This entry comes from a study of T cell responses to AZD1222 COVID-19 vaccine. Overall study findings and caveats: Females made up more of the donors, who were largely white British, and clonal diversity may have come out too low. Seropositive at baseline were only 5 to 7 AZD1222 recipients. Regions 160-218 and 743-854 dominated among vaccine-associated CD4 TCRs spanning spike.

The CDR3 totals 16 residues. The trim removed 4 bases at V and 7 bases at J, leaving 11 bases unmatched. From germline, CDR1 is SGDLS and CDR2 YYNGEE. This TCR came from an adult in good health. The sample consisted of peripheral blood, taken on day 0 of AZD1222 vaccination. The V and J genes are TRBV9 and TRBJ2-7, with TRBD2 matching 13 bases. CDR3 residues: CASSPGLAGDQGEQYF. The CDR3 DNA reads as TGTGCCAGCAGCCCCGGACTAGCGGGGGACCAAGGGGAGCAGTACTTC.